This T cell receptor beta chain was recovered during a study of STAT5B mutations in CD4+ large granular lymphocyte leukemia. Notes on the study in general: No patients shared main leukemic clonotypes, though roughly 23% appeared at low frequency elsewhere.

The CDR3 is 13 residues long. V gave up 6 bases and J gave up 9 bases, with 12 bases separating them. Looked up from germline, CDR1 is MDHEN and CDR2 is SYDVKM. This clone has more than one count but fewer than ten. Its matching antigen is unknown. Repertoires were generated with immunoSEQ multiplex PCR, while TCRdb's copy carries only in-frame clones and drops some. The data contain 40,000 to 55,000 clones, approximately 84% of them singletons. What was sequenced was CD4+ T cells from blood buffy coats. The sequence was collected from a human donor in good health. The V call is TRBV28, the J call TRBJ1-6, with D hard to call. CDR3 amino acids: CASSTGTSSPLHF. The DNA of the CDR3 is TGTGCCAGCAGCACCGGAACTTCTTCACCCCTCCACTTT. Full variable domain (outside the CDR3, taken from reference TRBV28 and TRBJ1-6): DVKVTQSSRYLVKRTGEKVFLECVQDMDHENMFWYRQDPGLGLRLIYFSYDVKMKEKGDIPEGYSVSREKKERFSLILESASTNQTSMYLCASSTGTSSPLHFGNGTRLTVT.